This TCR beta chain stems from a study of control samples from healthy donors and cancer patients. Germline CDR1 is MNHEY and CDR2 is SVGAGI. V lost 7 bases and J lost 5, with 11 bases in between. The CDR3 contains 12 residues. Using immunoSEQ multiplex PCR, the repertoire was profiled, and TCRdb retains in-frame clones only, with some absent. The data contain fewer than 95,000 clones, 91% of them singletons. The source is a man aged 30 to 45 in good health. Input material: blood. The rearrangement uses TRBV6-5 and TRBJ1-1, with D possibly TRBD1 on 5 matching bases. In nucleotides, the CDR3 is TGTGCCAGCATCGACAGCTCGACTGAAGCTTTCTTT. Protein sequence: CASIDSSTEAFF.